What follows describes a single T cell receptor beta chain. This sample was included in a study of blood T cell repertoires in COVID-19. Study in general: PBMCs, B-cell-depleted T cells, or T cells provided the cDNA or gDNA that made up the material.

Per the original methods: Amplification of reference gene primers provided the estimated nucleated cell counts. This table comes from immunoSEQ multiplex PCR, and its TCRdb copy is limited to in-frame clones, with some not included. That table is the source of V, J and clone size, and D and trimming were worked out from the DNA. The sample lists roughly 150,000 clones, more than 65% occurring once. Sequenced material: peripheral blood. The receptor was isolated from a human donor in a cohort sampled during active COVID-19.

CDR3 bases: TGTGCCAGCAGTTTGCGGACTAGCGGGGGGGCAGGGGAGCTGTTTTTT. Protein sequence: CASSLRTSGGAGELFF. This chain uses TRBV27 with TRBJ2-2; TRBD2 matches 15 bases. Losses at the gene ends were 3 bases for V and 8 bases for J; bases not matched to a gene: 4. The CDR3 has 16 amino acids. Germline V CDR1 and CDR2: MNHEY, SMNVEV (reference sequence).